This entry is about one TCR beta chain. Assay used: immunoSEQ multiplex PCR; TCRdb lists only in-frame clones, some missing. The top ten hold approximately 0.25% of the sample, which has around 700,000 clones, about 87% seen once. CDR1 and CDR2 (germline): SNHLY, FYNNEI. V was cut by 9 bases and J by 4 bases, with 23 bases left in between. This CDR3 has 16 amino acids. This sample is drawn from a study of blood T cell repertoires in COVID-19. The sample taken for sequencing was peripheral blood. This TCR was sampled from a woman aged 18-35 years with acute or convalescent COVID-19. This rearrangement joins TRBV2 to TRBJ2-3; TRBD1 is a possible D gene (6 bases). CDR3 DNA: TGTGCCAGTTCTCGAACAGGGAGACTCGGGGCAGATACGCAGTATTTT. Protein: CASSRTGRLGADTQYF.